The clone carrying this T cell receptor beta chain came up a few times. This sample is drawn from a study of preoperative IRX-2 immunotherapy in early breast cancer. Method: immunoSEQ multiplex PCR; TCRdb's copy keeps in-frame clones and lacks some. The sample includes roughly 26,000 clones, more than 80% of them seen just once. Treatment here: preoperative locoregional IRX-2 cytokine immunotherapy. Preoperative locoregional IRX-2 cytokine immunotherapy was tested in the phase Ib source study. Here the sequenced sample was lymph node tissue, taken after IRX-2 immunotherapy. The sequence came from a human donor with breast cancer.

The DNA for the CDR3 is TGTGCCAGTAGTTCGCAGGGCTTATATGGCTACACCTTC. As protein: CASSSQGLYGYTF. The V call is TRBV19, the J call TRBJ1-2, with a possible D match to TRBD1 (5 bases). Per germline, CDR1 LNHDA and CDR2 SQIVND (reference sequence). CDR3 length: 13 residues. The V end lost 5 bases, the J end lost 5 bases, and 12 bases lay between the germline ends. The variable domain in full, completed from reference TRBV19 and TRBJ1-2, reads DGGITQSPKYLFRKEGQNVTLSCEQNLNHDAMYWYRQDPGQGLRLIYYSQIVNDFQKGDIAEGYSVSREKKESFPLTVTSAQKNPTAFYLCASSSQGLYGYTFGSGTRLTVV.